This T cell receptor (beta chain) was obtained from a study of vaccination and CD4 T cells after COVID-19. The Oncomine TCR Beta short-read assay was what sequenced the DNA obtained from cultured CD4+ T cells. TCRdb analysed the PCR reads with MiXCR anew, one entry per CDR3 protein. Of 8,000 to 9,500 distinct CDR3 sequences listed, about 21% are singletons. Germline V gene lookup returns CDR1 DFQATT and CDR2 SNEGSKA (reference sequence). The CDR3 extends over 15 amino acids. With 2 bases clipped from V and 2 bases from J, the junction kept 9 bases outside the gene matches. On this clonotype: What it recognizes is unknown.

The treatment was: roughly 11-day PBMC culture with coronavirus spike peptide pools or control peptides (ViraFEST assay). Positive PCR results dated from March to December 2020, before the US Alpha, Beta and Delta variants. The origin of this receptor is a human donor with COVID-19. The chain carries TRBV20-1 and TRBJ2-7; 7 nucleotides match TRBD1. Sequencing was done on a sample of cultured CD4+ T cells from blood. In DNA, the CDR3 is TGCAGTGCTAGAAACGAACAGGGGTCCCCCTACGAGCAGTACTTC. Its translation is CSARNEQGSPYEQYF.